Presented here are 25 T cell receptor beta chains from one specimen sequenced in a study of blood T cell repertoires in COVID-19 (dated by TCRdb to the early 2020s). Receptor libraries were prepared by the immunoSEQ multiplex PCR assay. The immuneACCESS repertoire file appears here via TCRdb, limited to in-frame rearrangements. These files lack a portion of the clones; in checked studies, under half of the deficit traces to unresolved V genes, and the cause of the others is not known. The sample table contains around 250,000 clones; only one count was recorded for around 88% of them. Approximately 2.1% of the sample comes from the top ten. The source material was PBMCs or T cells enriched from blood (not recorded which). The receptors here all came from a woman aged 45-59 years who had recovered from COVID-19.

This clone was seen once. V usage is TRBV20-1 and J usage is TRBJ2-3, with 8 bases identical to TRBD1. V shed 3 bases and J 2 bases; nucleotides not matched to a gene: 7. The CDR3 runs to 15 residues. Germline lookup yields CDR1 DFQATT and CDR2 SNEGSKA (reference sequence). CDR3 sequence reads: CSASLDREFTDTQYF. The DNA for the CDR3 is TGCAGTGCTAGTCTGGACAGGGAGTTCACAGATACGCAGTATTTT.

CDR3 nucleotide sequence: TGTGCCTGGAGTGTAGGTCAGGCGCCCACCTTC. It specifies CAWSVGQAPTF. The chain is built from TRBV30 and TRBJ1-2; D is unclear. The germline V and J ends were trimmed by 0 bases and 13 bases, with 12 bases remaining between them. CDR1 and CDR2 from the germline V gene are GTSNPN and SVGIG (reference sequence). CDR3 size: 11 residues.

This chain uses TRBV7-2 with TRBJ1-1; 10 nucleotides line up with TRBD1. This CDR3 contains 14 residues. V gave up 4 bases and J gave up 9 bases; unmatched junction bases: 8. CDR1 SGHTA and CDR2 FQGNSA come from the germline V gene. The CDR3 spells CASSSLRDRGKAFF. The CDR3 nucleotides read TGTGCCAGCAGCTCCCTCCGGGACAGGGGAAAAGCTTTCTTT. The complete variable domain, with remaining parts taken from reference TRBV7-2 and TRBJ1-1, reads GAGVSQSPSNKVTEKGKDVELRCDPISGHTALYWYRQSLGQGLEFLIYFQGNSAPDKSGLPSDRFSAERTGGSVSTLTIQRTQQEDSAVYLCASSSLRDRGKAFFGQGTRLTVV.

The chain carries TRBV7-6 and TRBJ2-1; 7 bases are shared with TRBD2. V lost 8 bases, J lost 3 bases, and 7 bases stayed unmatched. There are 14 residues in the CDR3. Germline CDR1 reads SGHVS; CDR2 reads FNYEAQ. In DNA, the CDR3 is TGTGCCAGCCGGCCCCAGCGGGGCTACAATGAGCAGTTCTTC. Encoded protein: CASRPQRGYNEQFF. The whole variable domain, filled in from reference TRBV7-6 and TRBJ2-1, reads GAGVSQSPRYKVTKRGQDVALRCDPISGHVSLYWYRQALGQGPEFLTYFNYEAQQDKSGLPNDRFSAERPEGSISTLTIQRTEQRDSAMYRCASRPQRGYNEQFFGPGTRLTVL.

This clone occurred a few times. This sequence joins TRBV28 and TRBJ1-5; 7 positions agree with TRBD1. J lost 2 bases, V lost 3 bases, and 4 bases had no gene match. CDR1 is MDHEN and CDR2 is SYDVKM in the germline V gene. The CDR3 has 15 residues. The CDR3 loop reads CASSFWQGGNQPQHF. The CDR3 DNA is TGTGCCAGCAGTTTTTGGCAGGGGGGCAATCAGCCCCAGCATTTT.

With respect to this clone: Other DNA sequences of this sample code for an identical CDR3. The chain has TRBV4-3 and TRBJ1-2, with 10 bases that match TRBD1. The CDR3 is 14 amino acids. After removal of 3 bases from V and 8 bases from J, the junction contained 6 bases not matched to a gene. Germline lookup yields CDR1 LGHNA and CDR2 YSLEER. CDR3 loop: CASSQTGGAYGYTF. The CDR3 nucleotides read TGCGCCAGCAGCCAGACAGGGGGCGCGTACGGCTACACCTTC.

CDR3 loop: CASSLSLSVNTEAFF. CDR3 coding DNA: TGTGCCAGCAGCTTGTCCTTGAGTGTAAACACTGAAGCTTTCTTT. The V and J genes are TRBV5-4 and TRBJ1-1; D remains unclear. Per the germline V gene, CDR1 is SGHNT and CDR2 is YYREEE (reference sequence). V lost 1 base, J lost 2 bases, and 12 bases lay in between. The CDR3 totals 15 residues.

The V gene is TRBV2, the J gene TRBJ1-1, with a possible D match to TRBD1 (6 bases). Per the germline V gene, CDR1 is SNHLY and CDR2 is FYNNEI. V was trimmed by 6 bases and J by 0 bases, leaving 14 bases between them. The CDR3 is 15 amino acids. CDR3 sequence: CASRREQGMNTEAFF. The CDR3 nucleotides read TGTGCCAGCAGGCGCGAACAGGGAATGAACACTGAAGCTTTCTTT.

In its sample, this clone was seen once. The chain couples TRBV27 to TRBJ2-3, with a tentative D call TRBD2 (6 bases). V was clipped by 6 bases and J by 2 bases, with 21 bases between them. The CDR3 consists of 17 residues. From germline, CDR1 is MNHEY and CDR2 SMNVEV (reference sequence). The CDR3 DNA reads TGTGCCAGCAGCCCCTTTGGTTTTGCGGGGTCCACAGATACGCAGTATTTT. It is translated as CASSPFGFAGSTDTQYF.

This chain joins TRBV19 and TRBJ2-7, with 14 positions matching TRBD2. Losses at the gene ends were 5 bases for V and 2 bases for J; bases not matched to a gene: 2. The CDR3 totals 15 residues. Per the germline V gene, CDR1 is LNHDA and CDR2 is SQIVND (reference sequence). CDR3 amino acids: CASSWTSGGTYEQYF. The CDR3 nucleotides are TGTGCCAGTAGTTGGACTAGCGGGGGGACCTACGAGCAGTACTTC.

The chain has TRBV7-2 and TRBJ2-2, with TRBD2 matching 11 bases. The CDR3 extends over 18 amino acids. Looked up from germline, CDR1 is SGHTA and CDR2 is FQGNSA. V lost 2 bases to trimming and J lost 6 bases; unmatched junction nucleotides: 11. CDR3 sequence (DNA): TGTGCCAGCAGCTTATTCCCGGGACTAGCGGAGAGGGCCGGGGAGCTGTTTTTT. This encodes CASSLFPGLAERAGELFF.

The rearrangement links TRBV11-2 to TRBJ1-1; no definite D call. V was trimmed by 1 base and J by 0 bases, leaving 9 bases between them. CDR3 size: 15 residues. Germline CDR1 is SGHAT and CDR2 is FQNNGV. CDR3 DNA sequence: TGTGCCAGCAGCTTAGTAACAGTATTGAACACTGAAGCTTTCTTT. This translates into CASSLVTVLNTEAFF.

The CDR3 bases are TGTGCCAGCAGGCCCGGGACACTCGATACGCAGTATTTT. Protein sequence: CASRPGTLDTQYF. The rearrangement joins TRBV7-9 to TRBJ2-3; tentative D call: TRBD1 (6 bases). Germline loops: CDR1 SEHNR, CDR2 FQNEAQ (reference sequence). The CDR3 extends over 13 amino acids. The germline V and J ends were trimmed by 6 bases and 6 bases, with 13 bases remaining between them.

This clone came up a few times. In DNA, the CDR3 is TGTGCCAGCAGTTTATACCGGACACCCTATAGCAATCAGCCCCAGCATTTT. Translating it yields CASSLYRTPYSNQPQHF. V and J are TRBV27 and TRBJ1-5, with D possibly TRBD1 on 5 matching bases. Between the trimmed V and J ends, which lost 1 base and 0 bases, there was a span of 13 bases. Germline V gene lookup returns CDR1 MNHEY and CDR2 SMNVEV (reference sequence). The CDR3 has 17 amino acids.

The V gene is TRBV5-4, the J gene TRBJ2-2; 8 positions match TRBD2. CDR1 is SGHNT, CDR2 YYREEE, per germline (reference sequence). CDR3 length: 16 amino acids. V was pared by 3 bases and J by 6 bases, with 10 bases of the junction left unmatched. As DNA, the CDR3 is TGTGCCAGCAGCTCACGGGGGGGCGTATTCGCCGGGGAGCTGTTTTTT. This codes for CASSSRGGVFAGELFF.

The chain employs TRBV28 and TRBJ2-3, with TRBD1 matching 10 bases. V lost 1 base, J lost 4 bases, and 2 bases stayed unmatched. This CDR3 region has 15 residues. Germline V gene sequence: CDR1 MDHEN, CDR2 SYDVKM. CDR3 protein: CASSLSGTGADTQYF. The CDR3 region has the DNA TGTGCCAGCAGTTTATCCGGGACAGGGGCAGATACGCAGTATTTT.

This chain connects TRBV30 to TRBJ1-1; unclear D gene. Trimming cost V 0 bases and J 3 bases, with 8 bases left between them. Germline CDR1 is GTSNPN and CDR2 is SVGIG (reference sequence). The CDR3 is made up of 13 amino acids. CDR3 in DNA: TGTGCCTGGAGTGTAAGTCAGTACACTGAAGCTTTCTTT. Encoded protein: CAWSVSQYTEAFF. The full variable domain, rest sourced from reference TRBV30 and TRBJ1-1, is SQTIHQWPATLVQPVGSPLSLECTVEGTSNPNLYWYRQAAGRGLQLLFYSVGIGQISSEVPQNLSASRPQDRQFILSSKKLLLSDSGFYLCAWSVSQYTEAFFGQGTRLTVV.

V and J are TRBV28 and TRBJ1-3, with 8 bases matching TRBD1. This CDR3 comprises 14 residues. Germline CDR1 reads MDHEN; CDR2 reads SYDVKM. J was trimmed by 0 bases and V by 6 bases; bases with no gene match: 1. CDR3 DNA sequence: TGTGCCAGCAGGGGGACAGGCTCTGGAAACACCATATATTTT. It codes for CASRGTGSGNTIYF.

There are a few counts of this clone. The J gene is TRBJ1-6, the V gene TRBV2; the D is unclear. The germline V and J ends were trimmed by 2 bases and 0 bases, with 5 bases remaining between them. This CDR3 has 15 residues. CDR1 is SNHLY and CDR2 is FYNNEI in the germline V gene. The CDR3 DNA sequence: TGTGCCAGCAGTGAACCCAGCTCCTATAATTCACCCCTCCACTTT. Translating gives CASSEPSSYNSPLHF.

The sample holds one count of this clone. This rearrangement joins TRBV5-4 to TRBJ2-6; D remains unclear. CDR1 is SGHNT and CDR2 is YYREEE in the germline V gene (reference sequence). V dropped 1 base and J dropped 0 bases, with 8 bases sitting between them. This CDR3 is built from 16 residues. CDR3 sequence reads: CASSLIRGSGANVLTF. CDR3 nucleotide sequence: TGTGCCAGCAGCTTGATCAGAGGCTCTGGGGCCAACGTCCTGACTTTC.

The chain has TRBV5-5 and TRBJ2-5; 9 bases fit TRBD2. CDR1 and CDR2 from the germline V gene are SGHKS and YYEKEE (reference sequence). CDR3 length: 16 residues. After removal of 0 bases from V and 1 base from J, the junction contained 4 bases not matched to a gene. CDR3 loop: CASSLALAGSQETQYF. The CDR3 bases are TGTGCCAGCAGCTTGGCGCTAGCGGGGAGCCAAGAGACCCAGTACTTC.

J is TRBJ2-1 and V is TRBV19; maybe TRBD2 (6 bases). The CDR3 loop spans 12 amino acids. V lost 6 bases to trimming and J lost 11 bases, with 14 bases between them. The germline gives CDR1 LNHDA, CDR2 SQIVND (reference sequence). CDR3 loop: CASSPRAGQQFF. In DNA form, the CDR3 reads TGTGCCAGTAGCCCTAGAGCGGGCCAGCAGTTCTTC. Full variable domain (missing parts from reference TRBV19 and TRBJ2-1): DGGITQSPKYLFRKEGQNVTLSCEQNLNHDAMYWYRQDPGQGLRLIYYSQIVNDFQKGDIAEGYSVSREKKESFPLTVTSAQKNPTAFYLCASSPRAGQQFFGPGTRLTVL.

This clone was observed once. The chain couples TRBV7-9 to TRBJ2-5; 9 nucleotides align to TRBD1. The V gene end was trimmed by 10 bases and the J gene end by 7 bases; junction bases not matched to a gene: 10. The CDR3 consists of 13 residues. The germline V gene encodes CDR1 SEHNR and CDR2 FQNEAQ (reference sequence). CDR3 in amino acids: CATTGGFTGTQYF. The CDR3 DNA reads as TGTGCCACCACAGGGGGCTTCACGGGGACCCAGTACTTC.

The chain couples TRBV10-3 to TRBJ2-7; tentative D call: TRBD1 (5 bases). Trimming stripped 1 base from V and 3 bases from J, with 10 bases between. The CDR3 length is 14 residues. CDR1 is ENHRY, CDR2 SYGVKD, per germline. The CDR3 loop reads CAISEFGASYEQYF. The CDR3 DNA is TGTGCCATCAGTGAGTTTGGGGCCAGCTACGAGCAGTACTTC.

The V and J genes are TRBV5-6 and TRBJ1-2; D is perhaps TRBD1 (5 bases). CDR1 SGHDT and CDR2 YYEEEE come from the germline V gene. The CDR3 spans 13 residues. The ends were cut back, 2 bases at V and 6 bases at J, with 11 bases in the middle. The chain's CDR3 is CASSFQGINGYTF. CDR3 coding DNA: TGTGCCAGCAGCTTCCAGGGTATCAATGGCTACACCTTC.